These 25 T cell receptor beta chains were sequenced from one sample in a study of a mutant IDH1 vaccine in newly diagnosed glioma. Profiling relied on immunoSEQ multiplex PCR, and the TCRdb table lists in-frame clones only, not all of them. The sample lists some 38,000 clones, 75% to 85% occurring once. No antigen is known for these receptors. Specified time point: week 5, during vaccination. Vaccine doses each comprised 300 ug of mutant IDH1 20-mer peptide, with topical imiquimod. The sample consisted of PBMCs, taken from a glioma patient whose treatment included an IDH1 peptide vaccine. The receptors derive from a man aged 40-55 years with glioma.

The chain carries TRBV6-6 and TRBJ2-1; tentatively, D is TRBD1 (6 bases). The V gene's germline CDR1 is MNHNY and CDR2 SVGAGI (reference sequence). V dropped 7 bases and J dropped 10 bases, with 17 bases sitting between them. The CDR3 covers 13 residues. The CDR3 spells CASNRDTIGEQFF. The DNA of the CDR3 is TGTGCCAGCAACCGGGACACCATCGGGGAGCAGTTCTTC.

This clone was observed once. The chain combines TRBV29-1 with TRBJ2-7; D perhaps matches TRBD1 (5 bases). The CDR3 runs 12 residues. The germline CDR1 and CDR2 sequences are SQVTM and ANQGSEA. V lost 3 bases to trimming and J lost 5 bases, with 11 bases between them. In nucleotides, the CDR3 is TGCAGCGTTGACCAGGGCTCGGACGAGCAGTACTTC. Its protein product is CSVDQGSDEQYF.

This clone was seen a single time. This sequence joins TRBV11-2 and TRBJ2-7; no definite D call. The V and J ends lost 0 bases and 7 bases respectively, with 10 bases between them. The germline CDR1 and CDR2 sequences are SGHAT and FQNNGV. The CDR3 covers 13 residues. As DNA, the CDR3 is TGTGCCAGCAGCTTAGAGCGACGGGCAGAGCAGTACTTC. This encodes CASSLERRAEQYF.

This clone appeared once. The chain employs TRBV2 and TRBJ2-1; the match to TRBD2 covers 10 bases. V dropped 7 bases and J dropped 8; count of bases not matched to a gene: 8. This CDR3 comprises 14 residues. Germline V lookup: CDR1 SNHLY, CDR2 FYNNEI. The CDR3 here is CASTSGGAVDEQFF. As DNA, the CDR3 is TGTGCCAGCACGAGCGGGGGGGCCGTTGATGAGCAGTTCTTC.

Only one count was recorded for this clone. The chain links TRBV4-1 to TRBJ1-2; 9 bases map to TRBD1. V shed 6 bases and J 5 bases; nucleotides not matched to a gene: 10. Germline-derived CDR1 and CDR2 are MGHRA and YSYEKL. CDR3 length: 15 residues. The CDR3 sequence: CASRNEPGQGYGYTF. The CDR3 DNA reads TGCGCCAGCAGGAACGAACCGGGACAGGGATATGGCTACACCTTC.

The chain couples TRBV2 to TRBJ2-1; perhaps D is TRBD1 or TRBD2 (5 bases each). Germline lookup yields CDR1 SNHLY and CDR2 FYNNEI. Trimming stripped 4 bases from V and 3 bases from J, with 13 bases between. The CDR3 spans 15 residues. Here the CDR3 reads CASSGGGGGYNEQFF. The CDR3 region has the DNA TGTGCCAGCAGTGGTGGTGGGGGTGGCTACAATGAGCAGTTCTTC.

This clone occurred once. The chain uses TRBV4-2 and TRBJ1-6; D unclear. V was clipped by 0 bases and J by 7 bases, with 7 bases between them. The CDR3 runs 14 residues. Germline values: CDR1 LGHNA, CDR2 YNFKEQ. As DNA, the CDR3 is TGTGCCAGCAGCCAAGAGAATCACAATTCACCCCTCCACTTT. Its protein is CASSQENHNSPLHF.

V is TRBV6-1 and J is TRBJ1-5; maybe TRBD1 (5 bases). This CDR3 contains 14 residues. Germline values: CDR1 MNHNS, CDR2 SASEGT. Between the trimmed V and J ends, which lost 10 bases and 1 base, there was a span of 14 bases. CDR3 in amino acids: CATKIQGSNQPQHF. The CDR3 DNA reads TGTGCCACCAAAATTCAGGGCAGCAATCAGCCCCAGCATTTT.

This clone was picked up a small number of times. The rearrangement uses TRBV5-1 and TRBJ2-7, with 9 bases fitting TRBD1. The J segment lost 0 bases and the V segment lost 6 bases, leaving 4 bases of the junction unmatched. CDR3 length: 14 amino acids. Germline-derived CDR1 and CDR2 are SGHRS and YFSETQ. The CDR3 DNA is TGCGCCAGCACTCGGGACAGGGCCTCCTACGAGCAGTACTTC. This sequence encodes CASTRDRASYEQYF.

The chain has TRBV5-4 and TRBJ2-7; D unclear. This CDR3 has 13 residues. The germline V gene has CDR1 SGHNT and CDR2 YYREEE (reference sequence). Between the trimmed V and J ends, which lost 2 bases and 2 bases, there was a span of 8 bases. The CDR3 DNA follows: TGTGCCAGCAGCTTTGGCAGAGCCTACGAGCAGTACTTC. Amino acids: CASSFGRAYEQYF.

The chain uses TRBV9 and TRBJ2-1, with D possibly called TRBD1 or TRBD2 (6 bases each). V dropped 0 bases and J dropped 1 base, with 8 bases sitting between them. Per germline, CDR1 SGDLS and CDR2 YYNGEE. The CDR3 is 15 residues long. The CDR3 sequence is CASSVGGASYNEQFF. The DNA for the CDR3 is TGTGCCAGCAGCGTAGGGGGGGCATCCTACAATGAGCAGTTCTTC.

This rearrangement joins TRBV5-6 to TRBJ2-5, with TRBD2 identical over 8 bases. The CDR3 extends over 18 amino acids. The ends lost 3 bases at V and 1 base at J; junction bases unmatched: 14. CDR1 and CDR2 from the germline V gene are SGHDT and YYEEEE. As DNA, the CDR3 is TGTGCCAGCAGCTCCCCCTTCGCCGGGGGGGGCCTCCAAGAGACCCAGTACTTC. It is translated as CASSSPFAGGGLQETQYF.

This chain joins TRBV30 and TRBJ1-4; D remains unclear. V lost 3 bases to trimming and J lost 8 bases, with 13 bases between them. This CDR3 comprises 13 residues. CDR1 and CDR2 (germline): GTSNPN, SVGIG (reference sequence). CDR3 residues: CAWSGVRREKLFF. In DNA, the CDR3 is TGTGCCTGGAGCGGGGTCCGACGAGAAAAACTGTTTTTT.

This clone was found once. The V call is TRBV25-1, the J call TRBJ2-5, with 8 bases identical to TRBD1. Losses at the gene ends were 5 bases for V and 2 bases for J; bases not matched to a gene: 4. The CDR3 covers 14 residues. The germline gives CDR1 MGHDK, CDR2 SYGVNS. The CDR3: CASSPRTGQETQYF. CDR3 DNA sequence: TGTGCCAGCAGTCCACGGACAGGGCAAGAGACCCAGTACTTC.

CDR3 loop: CASSLSDGGGGQPQHF. CDR3 nucleotide sequence: TGTGCCAGCAGCTTGAGTGACGGGGGCGGGGGTCAGCCCCAGCATTTT. This sequence joins TRBV7-6 and TRBJ1-5; a weak D match, TRBD1 (6 bases). This CDR3 has 16 amino acids. Per the germline V gene, CDR1 is SGHVS and CDR2 is FNYEAQ. Trimming stripped 3 bases from V and 6 bases from J, with 18 bases between. The variable domain in full, completed from reference TRBV7-6 and TRBJ1-5, reads GAGVSQSPRYKVTKRGQDVALRCDPISGHVSLYWYRQALGQGPEFLTYFNYEAQQDKSGLPNDRFSAERPEGSISTLTIQRTEQRDSAMYRCASSLSDGGGGQPQHFGDGTRLSIL.

DNA for the CDR3: TGTGCCAGCAGTGTGGGCTGGGGCGATGGCAATCAGCCCCAGCATTTT. It encodes CASSVGWGDGNQPQHF. The gene calls are TRBV6-1 and TRBJ1-5; D perhaps matches TRBD1 (5 bases). Germline V gives CDR1 MNHNS, CDR2 SASEGT. The CDR3 sequence is 16 residues long. Trimming pared 4 bases from V and 2 bases from J, leaving 15 bases between.

V is TRBV5-1 and J is TRBJ1-6, with D possibly being TRBD1 (5 bases). Trimming removed 4 bases from V and 8 bases from J, with 16 bases in between. From germline, CDR1 is SGHRS and CDR2 YFSETQ. CDR3 length: 15 residues. Here the CDR3 DNA reads TGCGCCAGCAGCCCCGGGACGAGTTGGGATTCACCCCTCCACTTT. Translated, it gives CASSPGTSWDSPLHF.

This chain joins TRBV19 and TRBJ2-5, with D perhaps TRBD2 (7 bases). The CDR3 is 11 residues long. Germline CDR1 and CDR2: LNHDA and SQIVND (reference sequence). The CDR3 sequence: CAVRGGQTQYF. CDR3 DNA: TGTGCTGTTAGGGGGGGGCAGACCCAGTACTTC.

The chain employs TRBV6-1 and TRBJ1-4; 7 bases match TRBD1. Trimming at V came to 7 bases and at J to 8 bases, leaving 13 bases not matched to a gene. CDR1 is MNHNS and CDR2 is SASEGT in the germline V gene. The CDR3 loop spans 15 amino acids. The DNA for the CDR3 is TGTGCCAGCACGGACAGGTCCTACGGGGGGGAAAAACTGTTTTTT. Amino acid sequence: CASTDRSYGGEKLFF.

The rearrangement uses TRBV29-1 and TRBJ2-7; no firm D call. V lost 6 bases to trimming and J lost 0 bases, with 15 bases between them. The CDR3 is 14 amino acids. Per germline, CDR1 SQVTM and CDR2 ANQGSEA. The CDR3 sequence: CSVRNEPSSYEQYF. The CDR3, as DNA: TGCAGCGTAAGGAACGAACCGAGCTCCTACGAGCAGTACTTC.

This chain connects TRBV10-1 to TRBJ2-3; D gene ambiguous. Germline V lookup: CDR1 WNHNN, CDR2 SYGVQD (reference sequence). The CDR3 length is 13 residues. Trimming shortened V by 6 bases and J by 3 bases, and 10 bases separated the two germline ends. The CDR3 DNA reads TGCGCCAGCAGGGCAGGCCAGACAGATACGCAGTATTTT. This codes for CASRAGQTDTQYF.

The chain is built from TRBV9 and TRBJ2-3, with TRBD2 identical over 9 bases. After removal of 4 bases from V and 6 bases from J, the junction contained 6 bases not matched to a gene. Germline V gene data show CDR1 as SGDLS and CDR2 as YYNGEE. This CDR3 spans 14 amino acids. The CDR3 here is CASSFSGGGDTQYF. The CDR3 coding sequence is TGTGCCAGCAGCTTTAGCGGGGGTGGGGATACGCAGTATTTT. The whole variable domain, remainder taken from reference TRBV9 and TRBJ2-3, is DSGVTQTPKHLITATGQRVTLRCSPRSGDLSVYWYQQSLDQGLQFLIQYYNGEERAKGNILERFSAQQFPDLHSELNLSSLELGDSALYFCASSFSGGGDTQYFGPGTRLTVL.

The rearrangement links TRBV10-2 to TRBJ2-7, with D unresolved. Trimming took 6 bases from V and 3 from J, leaving 9 bases between them. Germline lookup yields CDR1 WSHSY and CDR2 SAAADI. There are 12 residues in the CDR3. The CDR3 region is CASSGSVYEQYF. The CDR3 bases are TGCGCCAGCAGCGGCTCCGTCTACGAGCAGTACTTC.

The V call is TRBV27, the J call TRBJ2-2; 13 bases align to TRBD2. Trimming removed 6 bases from V and 6 bases from J; junction bases left unmatched: 4. This CDR3 has 15 residues. From germline, CDR1 is MNHEY and CDR2 SMNVEV (reference sequence). CDR3 in DNA: TGTGCCAGCAGCCGTACTAGCGGGGGGGCCGGGGAGCTGTTTTTT. It is translated as CASSRTSGGAGELFF.

The chain carries TRBV27 and TRBJ2-7, with a weak D call TRBD2 (6 bases). There are 11 residues in the CDR3. Trimming pared 3 bases from V and 7 bases from J, leaving 7 bases between. Looked up from germline, CDR1 is MNHEY and CDR2 is SMNVEV (reference sequence). Written as DNA, the CDR3 is TGTGCCAGCAGTTTCCGGGGGGAGCAGTACTTC. It is translated as CASSFRGEQYF.